This entry concerns a single TCR beta chain. These data belong to a study of control samples from healthy donors and cancer patients. TCRdb's copy holds only in-frame clones and misses some; the assay was immunoSEQ multiplex PCR. Among 75,000 to 90,000 clones, about 89% were seen once, and the ten largest hold roughly 6.7%. V lost 1 base to trimming and J lost 0 bases, with 7 bases between them. Germline V lookup: CDR1 SGHDN, CDR2 FVKESK. This CDR3 has 15 residues. Sequencing input: blood. The chain recombines TRBV14 with TRBJ1-3, with D unclear. This receptor was taken from a man aged 50 to 60 in good health. This chain's CDR3 is CASSQGTFSGNTIYF. The CDR3 DNA follows: TGTGCCAGCAGCCAAGGGACGTTCTCTGGAAACACCATATATTTT. Looking up the rest from reference TRBV14 and TRBJ1-3 gives the full variable domain: EAGVTQFPSHSVIEKGQTVTLRCDPISGHDNLYWYRRVMGKEIKFLLHFVKESKQDESGMPNNRFLAERTGGTYSTLKVQPAELEDSGVYFCASSQGTFSGNTIYFGEGSWLTVV.